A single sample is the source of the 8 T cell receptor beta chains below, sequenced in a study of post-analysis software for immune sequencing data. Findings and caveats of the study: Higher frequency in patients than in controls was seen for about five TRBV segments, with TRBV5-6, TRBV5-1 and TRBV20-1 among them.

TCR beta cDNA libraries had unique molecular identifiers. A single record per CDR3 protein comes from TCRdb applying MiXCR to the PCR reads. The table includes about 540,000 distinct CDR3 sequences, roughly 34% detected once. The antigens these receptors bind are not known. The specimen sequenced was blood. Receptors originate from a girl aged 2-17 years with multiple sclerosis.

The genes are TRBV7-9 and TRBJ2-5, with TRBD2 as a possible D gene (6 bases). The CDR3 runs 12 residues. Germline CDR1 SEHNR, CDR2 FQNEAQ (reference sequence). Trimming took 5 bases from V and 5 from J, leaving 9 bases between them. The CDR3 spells CASSPGDETQYF. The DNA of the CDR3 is TGTGCCAGCAGCCCGGGGGACGAGACCCAGTACTTC.

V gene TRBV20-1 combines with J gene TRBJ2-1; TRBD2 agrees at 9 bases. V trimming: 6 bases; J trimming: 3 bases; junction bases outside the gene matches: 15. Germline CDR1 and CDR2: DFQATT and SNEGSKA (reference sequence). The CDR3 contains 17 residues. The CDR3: CSAPRPALAGLYNEQFF. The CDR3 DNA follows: TGCAGTGCGCCTCGTCCCGCTCTAGCGGGGCTCTACAATGAGCAGTTCTTC.

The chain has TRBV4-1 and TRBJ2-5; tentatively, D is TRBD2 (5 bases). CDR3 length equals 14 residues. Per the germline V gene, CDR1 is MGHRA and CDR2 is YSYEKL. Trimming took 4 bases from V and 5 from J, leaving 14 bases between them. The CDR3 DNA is TGCGCCAGCAGCCGACCCGGGGTGAGGGAGACCCAGTACTTC. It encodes CASSRPGVRETQYF.

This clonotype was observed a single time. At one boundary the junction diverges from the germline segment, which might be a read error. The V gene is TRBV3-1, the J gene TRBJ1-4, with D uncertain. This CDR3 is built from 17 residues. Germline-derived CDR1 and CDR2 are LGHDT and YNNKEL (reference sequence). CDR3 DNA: TGTGCCAGCAGCCAACTCCTTTCGGCACAGTTTAATGAAAAACGGTTTTTT. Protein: CASSQLLSAQFNEKRFF. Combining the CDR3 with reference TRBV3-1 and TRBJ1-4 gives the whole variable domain DTAVSQTPKYLVTQMGNDKSIKCEQNLGHDTMYWYKQDSKKFLKIMFSYNNKELIINETVPNRFSPKSPDKAHLNLHINSLELGDSAVYFCASSQLLSAQFNEKRFFGSGTQLSVL.

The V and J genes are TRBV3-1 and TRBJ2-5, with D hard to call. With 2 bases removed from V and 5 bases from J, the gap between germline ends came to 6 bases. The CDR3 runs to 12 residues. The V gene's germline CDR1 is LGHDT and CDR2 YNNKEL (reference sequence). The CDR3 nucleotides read TGTGCCAGCAGCCAAAGACGGGAGACCCAGTACTTC. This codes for CASSQRRETQYF.

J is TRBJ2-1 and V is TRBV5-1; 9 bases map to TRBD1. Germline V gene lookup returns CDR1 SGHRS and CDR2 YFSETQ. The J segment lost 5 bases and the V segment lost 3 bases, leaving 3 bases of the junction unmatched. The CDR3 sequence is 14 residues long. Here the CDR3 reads CASSWTGANNEQFF. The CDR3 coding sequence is TGCGCCAGCAGCTGGACAGGGGCGAACAATGAGCAGTTCTTC.

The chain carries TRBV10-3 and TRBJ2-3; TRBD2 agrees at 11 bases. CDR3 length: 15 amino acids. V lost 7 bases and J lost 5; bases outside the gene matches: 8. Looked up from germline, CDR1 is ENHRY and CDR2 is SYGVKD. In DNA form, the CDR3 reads TGTGCCATCACTCAGACTAGCGGGGCGAAAGATACGCAGTATTTT. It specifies CAITQTSGAKDTQYF.

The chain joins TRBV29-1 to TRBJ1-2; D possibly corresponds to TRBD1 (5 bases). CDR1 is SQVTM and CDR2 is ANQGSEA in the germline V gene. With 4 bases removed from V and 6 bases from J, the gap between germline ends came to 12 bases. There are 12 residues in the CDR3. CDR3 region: CSVGKGPDGYTF. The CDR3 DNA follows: TGCAGCGTTGGTAAGGGGCCGGATGGCTACACCTTC. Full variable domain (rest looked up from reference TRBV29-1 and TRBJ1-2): SAVISQKPSRDICQRGTSLTIQCQVDSQVTMMFWYRQQPGQSLTLIATANQGSEATYESGFVIDKFPISRPNLTFSTLTVSNMSPEDSSIYLCSVGKGPDGYTFGSGTRLTVV.